These 19 T cell receptor beta chains share one sample of origin, sequenced in a study of identical twins. TCRdb re-called the 5' RACE reads with MiXCR, one entry per CDR3 protein. The sample lists some 250,000 distinct CDR3 sequences, about 13% seen once, with 4% to 5% in the top ten. This same sample was also part of a study on yellow fever vaccine responses in identical twins.

Sequencing was done on a sample of memory (CD45RO+) T cells sorted from blood. The receptor source for this set is a woman aged 18-30 years in good health.

This clonotype was detected a few times. The V call is TRBV7-2, the J call TRBJ2-1; weak D call: TRBD2 (5 bases). V lost 2 bases, J lost 10 bases, and 18 bases lay in between. This CDR3 has 15 residues. Germline CDR1 SGHTA, CDR2 FQGNSA. The CDR3 nucleotides are TGTGCCAGCAGCTTACAGGCCGGACTGGCCGGGGAGCAGTTCTTC. The encoded protein is CASSLQAGLAGEQFF.

This clonotype has at least ten counts. V usage is TRBV5-1 and J usage is TRBJ2-2, with 7 bases fitting TRBD2. V dropped 6 bases and J dropped 1; count of bases not matched to a gene: 0. The CDR3 runs to 13 residues. In germline, CDR1 is SGHRS, CDR2 YFSETQ. In DNA form, the CDR3 reads TGCGCCAGCAAGCGGGGGAACACCGGGGAGCTGTTTTTT. It is translated as CASKRGNTGELFF.

Many counts were recorded for this clonotype. The rearrangement links TRBV5-1 to TRBJ2-3, with D possibly called TRBD1 or TRBD2 (6 bases each). V was clipped by 0 bases and J by 6 bases, with 11 bases between them. Germline V gives CDR1 SGHRS, CDR2 YFSETQ. CDR3 size: 14 residues. This CDR3 is CASSLVGGLDTQYF. DNA for the CDR3: TGCGCCAGCAGCTTGGTCGGGGGCCTTGATACGCAGTATTTT. Supplemented by reference TRBV5-1 and TRBJ2-3, the full variable domain reads KAGVTQTPRYLIKTRGQQVTLSCSPISGHRSVSWYQQTPGQGLQFLFEYFSETQRNKGNFPGRFSGRQFSNSRSEMNVSTLELGDSALYLCASSLVGGLDTQYFGPGTRLTVL.

This clonotype was recorded at least ten times. This chain joins TRBV10-3 and TRBJ2-3; TRBD1 matches 11 bases. Germline values: CDR1 ENHRY, CDR2 SYGVKD. CDR3 length equals 15 residues. Trimming took 4 bases from V and 0 from J; bases not matched to a gene: 0. CDR3 bases: TGTGCCATCAGTGGGACAGGGGGCAGCACAGATACGCAGTATTTT. It is translated as CAISGTGGSTDTQYF.

This clonotype has at least ten counts. The chain has TRBV7-2 and TRBJ2-2, with D perhaps matching TRBD1 or TRBD2 (5 bases each). The germline V and J ends were trimmed by 5 bases and 7 bases, with 11 bases remaining between them. CDR1 and CDR2 from the germline V gene are SGHTA and FQGNSA. This CDR3 is built from 13 residues. The CDR3 protein is CASSPGAGGELFF. The CDR3 coding sequence is TGTGCCAGCAGCCCCGGGGCTGGCGGGGAGCTGTTTTTT.

The rearrangement joins TRBV5-1 to TRBJ1-4, with D perhaps matching TRBD1 (6 bases). This CDR3 has 14 amino acids. Trimming pared 3 bases from V and 7 bases from J, leaving 13 bases between. CDR1 is SGHRS, CDR2 YFSETQ, per germline. CDR3 coding DNA: TGCGCCAGCAGCTGGACAATCAGGGGTGAAAAACTGTTTTTT. Protein sequence: CASSWTIRGEKLFF.

A few counts support this clonotype. The rearrangement joins TRBV5-6 to TRBJ2-2; possible D gene TRBD2, 6 bases. Trimming took 4 bases from V and 4 from J, leaving 20 bases between them. CDR3 size: 17 residues. Germline values: CDR1 SGHDT, CDR2 YYEEEE. The DNA for the CDR3 is TGTGCCAGCAGCCCGCTCTCGCCGGGAGTTATCACCGGGGAGCTGTTTTTT. This gives the protein CASSPLSPGVITGELFF.

This clonotype was seen a handful of times. The genes are TRBV4-2 and TRBJ2-7; 11 bases are shared with TRBD2. The ends lost 4 bases at V and 4 bases at J; junction bases unmatched: 6. This CDR3 has 15 amino acids. Germline values: CDR1 LGHNA, CDR2 YNFKEQ. The CDR3 sequence is CASSRSTSGDYEQYF. The CDR3 bases are TGTGCCAGCAGCCGGTCGACTAGCGGGGATTACGAGCAGTACTTC.

This clonotype was found many times. This sequence joins TRBV12-3 or TRBV12-4 and TRBJ2-5; possibly TRBD2 for D (5 bases). V dropped 3 bases and J dropped 5 bases, with 16 bases sitting between them. There are 15 residues in the CDR3. In DNA form, the CDR3 reads TGTGCCAGCAGTTTCGGGGTAATGCTGACGGAGACCCAGTACTTC. It yields the protein CASSFGVMLTETQYF.

As for this clonotype: A junction end diverges from the germline sequence, so it may reflect a read error. The chain carries TRBV3-1 and TRBJ2-2; tentatively, D is TRBD1 or TRBD2 (7 bases each). This CDR3 has 17 amino acids. Germline CDR1 and CDR2: LGHDT and YNNKEL (reference sequence). The CDR3 loop reads CACSQVEAGQRTGELFF. The CDR3 coding sequence is TGTGCCTGCAGCCAAGTAGAAGCGGGACAGAGGACCGGGGAGCTGTTTTTT.

The table lists this clonotype with many counts. V is TRBV5-8 and J is TRBJ2-7; D is unresolved. Between the trimmed V and J ends, which lost 0 bases and 13 bases, there was a span of 20 bases. CDR1 SGHTS and CDR2 YDEGEE come from the germline V gene. This CDR3 region has 14 residues. CDR3 region: CASSLGDKAPIYYF. The CDR3 DNA reads as TGTGCCAGCAGCTTGGGTGACAAGGCCCCAATTTACTACTTC.

V gene TRBV29-1 combines with J gene TRBJ2-2, with TRBD2 matching 9 bases. From germline, CDR1 is SQVTM and CDR2 ANQGSEA. The CDR3 loop spans 15 amino acids. Unmatched junction bases numbered 8, after V lost 3 bases and J lost 6 bases. CDR3 protein: CSVDSGSRFAGELFF. Here the CDR3 DNA reads TGCAGCGTTGATAGCGGGAGTAGGTTCGCCGGGGAGCTGTTTTTT.

This clonotype was recorded many times. This rearrangement joins TRBV28 to TRBJ2-3, with D possibly matching TRBD2 (5 bases). Trimming stripped 7 bases from V and 2 bases from J, with 19 bases between. Per the germline V gene, CDR1 is MDHEN and CDR2 is SYDVKM. The CDR3 extends over 16 amino acids. The CDR3 is CASTPWSSSLTDTQYF. The CDR3 DNA reads TGTGCCAGCACCCCTTGGTCTAGCTCACTCACAGATACGCAGTATTTT.

The rearrangement joins TRBV27 to TRBJ2-3; D not certain. CDR1 is MNHEY, CDR2 SMNVEV, per germline (reference sequence). Trimming stripped 4 bases from V and 2 bases from J, with 10 bases between. The CDR3 has 14 residues. CDR3 sequence reads: CASSSTADTDTQYF. CDR3 DNA sequence: TGTGCCAGCAGTTCGACGGCCGACACAGATACGCAGTATTTT.

The chain uses TRBV6-5 and TRBJ2-2; 7 bases match TRBD1. The CDR3 length is 15 residues. The V and J ends lost 5 bases and 3 bases, in that order; junction bases with no gene match: 6. Germline CDR1 is MNHEY and CDR2 is SVGAGI. CDR3 nucleotide sequence: TGTGCCAGCAGTAACCACAGGGGAGACACCGGGGAGCTGTTTTTT. It specifies CASSNHRGDTGELFF.

This clonotype was observed many times. V usage is TRBV5-1 and J usage is TRBJ2-1, with TRBD2 identical over 8 bases. Germline trimming cut 3 bases from V and 0 bases from J; bases unmatched to any gene: 2. The CDR3 runs 15 residues. Germline CDR1 and CDR2: SGHRS and YFSETQ. The CDR3 here is CASSSGTSSYNEQFF. CDR3 nucleotide sequence: TGCGCCAGCAGCTCCGGGACTAGCTCCTACAATGAGCAGTTCTTC.

The chain has TRBV29-1 and TRBJ2-7, with TRBD2 matching 11 bases. Germline CDR1 reads SQVTM; CDR2 reads ANQGSEA. Losses at the gene ends were 2 bases for V and 1 base for J; bases not matched to a gene: 1. The CDR3 runs 14 residues. The CDR3, as DNA: TGCAGCGTTGAAAGACTAGCGGGATCCTACGAGCAGTACTTC. Residues: CSVERLAGSYEQYF.

This clonotype was counted once. The chain combines TRBV20-1 with TRBJ2-3; TRBD2 aligns across 7 bases. J gave up 5 bases and V 0 bases, and 8 bases lay outside the gene matches. Germline CDR1 reads DFQATT; CDR2 reads SNEGSKA (reference sequence). CDR3 size: 15 residues. CDR3 DNA: TGCAGTGCTAGAGATTTTCGCGGGAGTGAAGATACGCAGTATTTT. Protein product: CSARDFRGSEDTQYF.

Many counts were recorded for this clonotype. This chain uses TRBV4-3 with TRBJ2-2; D unclear. The V gene lost 0 bases and the J gene lost 1 base, with 9 bases spanning the gap. The CDR3 covers 16 residues. The germline gives CDR1 LGHNA, CDR2 YSLEER. CDR3 nucleotide sequence: TGCGCCAGCAGCCAAGAAGTCCCGGGGAACACCGGGGAGCTGTTTTTT. The encoded protein is CASSQEVPGNTGELFF.